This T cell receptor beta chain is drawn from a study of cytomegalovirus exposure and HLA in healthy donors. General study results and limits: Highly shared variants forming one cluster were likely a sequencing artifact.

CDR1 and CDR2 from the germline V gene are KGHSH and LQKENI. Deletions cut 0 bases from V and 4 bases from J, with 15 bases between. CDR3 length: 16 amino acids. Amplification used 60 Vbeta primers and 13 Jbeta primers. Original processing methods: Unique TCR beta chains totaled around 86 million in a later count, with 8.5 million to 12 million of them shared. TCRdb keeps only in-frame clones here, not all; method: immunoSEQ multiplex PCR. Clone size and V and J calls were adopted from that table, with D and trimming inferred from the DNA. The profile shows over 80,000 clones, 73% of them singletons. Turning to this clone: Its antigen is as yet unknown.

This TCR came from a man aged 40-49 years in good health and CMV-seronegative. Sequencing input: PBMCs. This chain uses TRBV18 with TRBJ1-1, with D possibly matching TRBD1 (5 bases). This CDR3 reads CASSPPYGGGSTEAFF. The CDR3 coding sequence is TGTGCCAGCTCACCACCGTACGGGGGAGGGAGCACTGAAGCTTTCTTT.